The T cell receptor beta chain under discussion was sequenced for a study of T cells in Graves' hyperthyroidism and ophthalmopathy. Study conclusions and caveats: Blood also contained most expanded thyroid clonotypes above 0.001.

Using RNA transcripts as the source, TCR beta CDR3 regions were amplified. First-round RT-PCR targeting the TCR CDR3 was performed with the HTBI primer set. A single record per CDR3 protein comes from TCRdb applying MiXCR to the multiplex PCR reads. The sample yields some 350,000 distinct CDR3 sequences, roughly 25% seen once. Investigators excluded patients with uncontrolled infection, other autoimmune disease, pregnancy or lactation. For the diagnoses, clinical symptoms, serum thyroxine and TRAb, thyroid ultrasound and orbital computed tomography were used. 9 to 10 ml fresh peripheral blood yielded the PBMCs. The CDR3 is made up of 16 amino acids. The J segment lost 3 bases and the V segment lost 5 bases, leaving 13 bases of the junction unmatched. Per the germline V gene, CDR1 is LNHDA and CDR2 is SQIVND (reference sequence). On this clonotype: Its antigen is not identified.

This chain connects TRBV19 to TRBJ2-7, with 7 bases that match TRBD1. The clonotype originates from a man between 50 and 59 years old with Graves' hyperthyroidism. The sequencing sample was made of blood. This chain's CDR3 is CASSPTSGTDVYEQYF. The CDR3 DNA follows: TGTGCCAGTAGTCCGACCTCCGGGACAGATGTCTACGAGCAGTACTTC.